This paragraph covers one T cell receptor beta chain sequence. No antigen is known for it. No base quality information exists; no much larger clone differs at one position. The data were obtained in a study of T-cell reconstitution after alpha-beta-depleted transplantation in children (dated by TCRdb to 2015 to 2016). Background for the entire study: The study quantitatively tracked T-cell immune reconstitution after TCRalphabeta/CD19-depleted allogeneic hematopoietic cell transplantation in children using TCR repertoire profiling. The full study reports these points: In some patients, the high TCRbeta diversity seen at day 60 was put down to recipient T cells and intrathymic progenitors that had survived conditioning. The frequencies of hyperexpanded clones fell over the following months, and after one year, T-cell counts and TCRbeta diversity were mostly attributed to newly produced T cells. The apparently early alphabetaT-cell count recovery about two months after transplant was reportedly dependent on only several hundred rapidly expanded clones derived from non-depleted graft cells.

The receptor library was made with PCR. The sample was run on an Illumina HiSeq 2500. To normalize quantification of the TCRbeta repertoire, the TCR libraries were built with molecular barcoding that relied on unique molecular identifiers. The raw public reads went through TCRdb reprocessing: fastp at Q25, MiXCR clone calling, in-frame beta chains kept. Entries that share a CDR3 protein sequence are merged under the most common genes and DNA. The table for this sample lists 610,000 or so distinct CDR3 sequences; over 20% of them were counted only once. Of the sample, around a third falls within the top ten clones. The sample's treatment or condition, from its label and the paper: allogeneic hematopoietic cell transplantation with graft depleted of TCRalphabeta T cells and CD19 B cells. The transplant recipients were children given TCRalphabeta/CD19-depleted allogeneic hematopoietic cell grafts. The sample was PBMCs, taken before TCRalphabeta/CD19-depleted stem cell transplant. The TCR originated in a boy less than two years old with Wiskott-Aldrich syndrome, due to receive a stem cell transplant.

The DNA reads as follows: TGCGCCAGCAGGTCTTTATCCTCCACAGATACGCAGTATTTT. Translated, this gives CASRSLSSTDTQYF. Recombination joined TRBV5-1 with TRBJ2-3; the D gene remains uncertain. CDR1 SGHRS and CDR2 YFSETQ were looked up in the germline V gene. V was cut back by 5 bases and J by 2 bases, leaving a gap of 12 bases between them. The CDR3 runs 14 residues from the cysteine to the phenylalanine. Here the CDR3 DNA is all that survives: 42 bases in frame from base 1. Reference TRBV5-1 and TRBJ2-3 genes cover what lies past the CDR3, so the full variable domain is KAGVTQTPRYLIKTRGQQVTLSCSPISGHRSVSWYQQTPGQGLQFLFEYFSETQRNKGNFPGRFSGRQFSNSRSEMNVSTLELGDSALYLCASRSLSSTDTQYFGPGTRLTVL.